This T cell receptor beta chain was documented in a study of OX40 agonist ivuxolimab in advanced cancers. Study overall: Dose-escalation patients were diagnosed with hepatocellular carcinoma, melanoma, renal cell cancer or head and neck cancer.

Patients with a history of autoimmune disease or on systemic immunosuppression were excluded. Regarding this clone: The antigen remains undetermined.

The assay was immunoSEQ multiplex PCR, and TCRdb's table has in-frame clones only and misses some. The sample yields 75,000 to 100,000 clones, around 90% seen once. Study-level findings and limits: In CD8+ T cells, expanded clones were on average more numerous than in CD4+. Also present in some nonresponders was a low level of normalized T-cell clonal expansion.

With 7 bases removed from V and 0 bases from J, the gap between germline ends came to 12 bases. The CDR3 has 14 residues. In germline, CDR1 is MNHNS, CDR2 SASEGT. The chain carries TRBV6-1 and TRBJ1-2; D uncertain. The sample here was CD4+ or CD8+ T cells sorted from blood, taken in a trial of the OX40 agonist ivuxolimab. This receptor was taken from an adult with an advanced solid tumor such as melanoma, head and neck, liver or kidney cancer. This chain's CDR3 is CASMPGGSNYGYTF. The CDR3, as DNA: TGTGCCAGCATGCCAGGTGGATCTAACTATGGCTACACCTTC.